These 9 T cell receptor beta chains were all obtained from the same sample, sequenced in a study of blood T cell repertoires in COVID-19. Profiling relied on immunoSEQ multiplex PCR, and the TCRdb table lists in-frame clones only, not all of them. The sample contains some 50,000 clones, about nine tenths of which appear only once. The sequenced sample was peripheral blood. These receptors came from a man aged 50 to 59 with active COVID-19.

This clone was found a few times. The chain joins TRBV21-1 to TRBJ1-5; the tabulated D call, TRBD1, remains unverified against the DNA. TRBV21-1 is classified as a pseudogene. The CDR3 runs 16 residues. The CDR3 nucleotides are TGTGCCAGCAGCGCAAATAGACATCGAAAGGATCAGCCCCAGCATTTT. Protein sequence: CASSANRHRKDQPQHF.

V gene TRBV7-2 combines with J gene TRBJ2-2; TRBD2 matches 12 bases. Germline CDR1 reads SGHTA; CDR2 reads FQGNSA. The length of the CDR3 is 15 residues. The V segment lost 1 base and the J segment 6 bases; nucleotides outside the gene matches: 0. CDR3 coding DNA: TGTGCCAGCAGCTTAGGACTAGCGGGAGCCGGGGAGCTGTTTTTT. Protein: CASSLGLAGAGELFF. Drawing the rest from reference TRBV7-2 and TRBJ2-2, the complete variable domain is GAGVSQSPSNKVTEKGKDVELRCDPISGHTALYWYRQSLGQGLEFLIYFQGNSAPDKSGLPSDRFSAERTGGSVSTLTIQRTQQEDSAVYLCASSLGLAGAGELFFGEGSRLTVL.

The CDR3 reads CASAASGSNNEQFF. The CDR3 nucleotides are TGTGCCAGCGCGGCCAGCGGGAGTAACAATGAGCAGTTCTTC. V usage is TRBV6-4 and J usage is TRBJ2-1; 8 positions agree with TRBD2. Germline values: CDR1 MRHNA, CDR2 SNTAGT. J was trimmed by 5 bases and V by 8 bases; bases with no gene match: 8. The CDR3 is 14 residues long.

V usage is TRBV6-2 or TRBV6-3 and J usage is TRBJ1-5, with 10 bases matching TRBD1. The germline V gene has CDR1 MNHEY and CDR2 SVGEGT. The length of the CDR3 is 14 residues. V was pared by 4 bases and J by 10 bases, with 7 bases of the junction left unmatched. The CDR3 sequence: CASSLDRGFGPQHF. In DNA, the CDR3 is TGTGCCAGCAGTTTGGACAGGGGGTTTGGCCCCCAGCATTTT.

The chain links TRBV28 to TRBJ1-4, with D maybe TRBD1 (6 bases). The CDR3 runs to 13 residues. V was shortened by 6 bases and J by 8 bases, with 13 bases between the two germline ends. Germline V gives CDR1 MDHEN, CDR2 SYDVKM. CDR3 in DNA: TGTGCCAGCAGACAGGGCGGCGGAGAAAAACTGTTTTTT. As protein: CASRQGGGEKLFF.

CDR3 amino acids: CAWSLGTSYTQYF. In DNA, the CDR3 is TGTGCCTGGAGTCTGGGGACTAGCTACACGCAGTATTTT. The chain links TRBV30 to TRBJ2-3; 9 nucleotides align to TRBD2. The CDR3 loop spans 13 amino acids. Germline V CDR1 and CDR2: GTSNPN, SVGIG (reference sequence). With 2 bases clipped from V and 9 bases from J, the junction kept 6 bases outside the gene matches.

J is TRBJ2-7 and V is TRBV6-5, with 8 bases that match TRBD1. The germline gives CDR1 MNHEY, CDR2 SVGAGI. Trimming removed 0 bases from V and 3 bases from J; junction bases left unmatched: 4. The CDR3 is 15 residues long. This chain's CDR3 is CASSYSTGESYEQYF. The CDR3 DNA sequence: TGTGCCAGCAGTTACTCGACAGGGGAAAGCTACGAGCAGTACTTC.

The rearrangement joins TRBV7-8 to TRBJ2-1; D may be TRBD2 (6 bases). The CDR3 sequence is 17 residues long. Per germline, CDR1 SGHVS and CDR2 FQNEAQ. Trimming stripped 2 bases from V and 6 bases from J, with 20 bases between. Here the CDR3 reads CASSLKRGGAGLNEQFF. The CDR3 nucleotides read TGTGCCAGCAGCTTAAAAAGAGGCGGGGCCGGTCTCAATGAGCAGTTCTTC.

This sequence joins TRBV19 and TRBJ2-7; 12 bases match TRBD1. Germline values: CDR1 LNHDA, CDR2 SQIVND (reference sequence). V trimming: 1 base; J trimming: 4 bases; junction bases outside the gene matches: 8. The CDR3 runs to 17 residues. Here the CDR3 reads CASSIGGPGQGAYEQYF. The CDR3 nucleotides are TGTGCCAGTAGTATAGGCGGGCCGGGACAGGGGGCTTACGAGCAGTACTTC.